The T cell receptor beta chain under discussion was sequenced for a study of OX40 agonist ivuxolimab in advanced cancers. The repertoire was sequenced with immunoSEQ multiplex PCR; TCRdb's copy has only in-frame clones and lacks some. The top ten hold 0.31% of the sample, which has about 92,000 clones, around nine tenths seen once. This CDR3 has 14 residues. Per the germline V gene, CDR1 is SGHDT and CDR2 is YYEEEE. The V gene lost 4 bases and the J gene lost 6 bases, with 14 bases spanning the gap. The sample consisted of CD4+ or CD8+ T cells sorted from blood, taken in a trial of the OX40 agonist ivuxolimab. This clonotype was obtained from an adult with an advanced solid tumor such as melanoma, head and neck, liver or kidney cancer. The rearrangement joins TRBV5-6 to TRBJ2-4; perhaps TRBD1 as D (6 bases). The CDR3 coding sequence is TGTGCCAGCAGCGGATACAGGGTTACAAACATTCAGTACTTC. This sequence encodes CASSGYRVTNIQYF.